The rows below give T cell receptor beta chains drawn from one sample of a study of brain T cells in children with intractable seizures. Clones were sequenced by immunoSEQ multiplex PCR, and TCRdb holds only the in-frame ones, with some missing. The repertoire holds about 340,000 clones, with 93% as singletons. The source was peripheral blood, collected more than 4 months after surgery. Receptor source: a boy under three years old with tuberous sclerosis and intractable seizures. Both conserved end residues are part of each CDR3. Each record gives: V gene, J gene, CDR3 protein.

TRBV19,TRBJ2-7,CASSKGTGGGQGFDEQYF
TRBV12-5,TRBJ2-5,CASGRGGLEETQYF
TRBV7-3,TRBJ1-2,CASSLTAGPYGYTF
TRBV7-9,TRBJ1-3,CASNTQKGGSGNTIYF
TRBV7-2,TRBJ2-1,CASSLESSYNEQFF
TRBV7-9,TRBJ2-5,CASSIIVESVQETQYF
TRBV11-3,TRBJ2-2,CASSFFGDTGELFF
TRBV7-2,TRBJ2-6,CASSLTSGAGANVLTF
TRBV7-6,TRBJ1-5,CASSLGMGTGGGQPQHF
TRBV12-5,TRBJ2-3,CASGLSRPLNNTDTQYF
TRBV5-1,TRBJ2-4,CASSPGTSNPSKAKNIQYF
TRBV7-6,TRBJ1-1,CASSGRALEAAFF
TRBV19,TRBJ2-1,CASSRLAGGIAYNEQFF
TRBV29-1,TRBJ1-1,CSVGRGQMYEAFF
TRBV28,TRBJ1-2,CASSYPTGSYGYTF
TRBV5-1,TRBJ1-2,CASSLALGHIYGYTF
TRBV18,TRBJ1-2,CASSFDRANYGYTF
TRBV5-3,TRBJ1-1,CARSSVSCIGTEAFF
TRBV11-2,TRBJ1-1,CASSLVGWNTEAFF
TRBV9,TRBJ2-7,CASSNRDSPYEQYF
TRBV5-1,TRBJ2-7,CASSLGGGETYEQYF
TRBV30,TRBJ2-1,CACEKHLDEQFF
TRBV5-8,TRBJ1-4,CASDPGLNEKLFF
TRBV24-1,TRBJ2-1,CATTSSYNEQFF
TRBV11-3,TRBJ2-6,CASSPDILAVSGANVLTF
TRBV7-3,TRBJ1-2,CASSLLVGTAYGYTF
TRBV30,TRBJ2-1,CAWDLGAYNEQFF
TRBV29-1,TRBJ2-6,CSVTGSGANVLTF
TRBV20-1,TRBJ2-5,CSARKETQYF
TRBV27,TRBJ2-2,CASSPGLAGRTGELFF
TRBV27,TRBJ1-1,CASSFLQGGTEAFF
TRBV11-1,TRBJ2-7,CASSFWGSEQYF
TRBV2,TRBJ2-7,CATTVEGSRSYEQYF
TRBV6-5,TRBJ2-7,CASSHLARGPEQYF
TRBV27,TRBJ2-1,CASRPHRDGDNNEQFF
TRBV30,TRBJ2-7,CAWNRQGPYEQYF
TRBV9,TRBJ2-1,CASSVVASGSNEQFF
TRBV7-9,TRBJ2-6,CASSSQGRANVLTF
TRBV6-1,TRBJ1-6,CASSEERGFSYNSPLHF
TRBV5-1,TRBJ2-3,CASSLDGVGTDTQYF
TRBV4-1,TRBJ1-1,CASSQGLTGTSTEAFF
TRBV14,TRBJ1-6,CASSQTGLPNSPLHF
TRBV7-9,TRBJ1-2,CASSSPRDRDDGYTF
TRBV9,TRBJ2-6,CASSVGQGSSGANVLTF
TRBV9,TRBJ2-1,CASSVGTSGRSPYYNEQFF
TRBV4-2,TRBJ1-2,CTSSQAGNYGYTF
TRBV30,TRBJ1-4,CAWGDRVEKLFF
TRBV27,TRBJ2-2,CASTQRGGQWAGELFF
TRBV7-9,TRBJ1-2,CASSLGQGDYGYTF
TRBV18,TRBJ1-1,CASSPGGDTEAFF
TRBV6-1,TRBJ1-4,CASSEWGQVFF
TRBV19,TRBJ2-1,CTHPKGLPSSYNEQFF
TRBV2,TRBJ1-2,CASSGTGGYGYTF